This T cell receptor (beta chain) was sequenced during a study of T-cell reconstitution after alpha-beta-depleted transplantation in children. There are a few counts of this clonotype. Its antigen is still unknown. Whole-study findings and limits: The study traced high day-60 TCRbeta diversity in some patients to surviving recipient T cells and thymic progenitors. Approximately two months post-transplant, alpha-beta T cells reportedly originated from several hundred expanded graft clones.

Unique molecular identifiers were built into the TCRbeta library. TCRdb used MiXCR to reprocess the PCR reads, holding one entry per CDR3 protein. Here the sample spans roughly 200,000 distinct CDR3 sequences, about 8.2% being singletons. CDR3 length equals 15 residues. The TCR originated in a male patient aged 2-15 years who had a stem cell transplant for acute myeloid leukemia, so the T cells may come from the graft donor. Here the sequenced sample was PBMCs, mostly from graft donor cells, taken 360 days after TCRalphabeta/CD19-depleted stem cell transplant. This chain links TRBV21-1 with TRBJ1-1; the D call of TRBD1 is as the table states it, not checked on the DNA. TRBV21-1 is designated a pseudogene. The CDR3 DNA follows: TGTGCCAGCAGCAAGCTATCTGGGGCGAGGGATGAAGCTTTCTTT. This sequence encodes CASSKLSGARDEAFF.